The clone carrying this TCR beta chain has at least ten counts. The sample belongs to a study of human T cells and chemical hapten exposure. Study-wide background: Patients, largely female, had alopecia areata, totalis or universalis.

Sample time point: patch test 2, 6 weeks after DPC sensitization. The treatment is: therapeutic diphenylcyclopropenone sensitization with weekly scalp DPC. In every case, blood was obtained before the patch test was applied. MiXCR was run by TCRdb on the RACE reads, yielding one entry per CDR3 protein. The profile shows 110,000 or so distinct CDR3 sequences, about a tenth of them singletons. This clonotype originated in a woman aged 40 to 50 with alopecia areata. Some clones in this sample may be carry-over from other donors' samples. Specimen: whole blood, collected in connection with sensitization to the hapten diphenylcyclopropenone (DPC).

The CDR3 coding sequence is TGTGCCAGCAGCTTAGTCGGAATGGGGACAGGAGGGTACGAGCAGTACTTC. Its protein is CASSLVGMGTGGYEQYF. The chain couples TRBV7-9 to TRBJ2-7, with 8 nucleotides matching TRBD1. The CDR3 has 17 residues. Germline CDR1 SEHNR, CDR2 FQNEAQ (reference sequence). The ends lost 1 base at V and 4 bases at J; junction bases unmatched: 12.